This T cell receptor (beta chain) appears in the sequencing data of a study of blood T cell repertoires in COVID-19. Across the whole study: Material from acute and convalescent COVID-19 was sourced from the United States, Italy and Spain. T cells, B-cell-depleted T cells, or PBMCs provided the cDNA or gDNA that served as material.

CDR3 size: 14 residues. Germline trimming cut 4 bases from V and 4 bases from J; bases unmatched to any gene: 6. Germline assignment: CDR1 SGDLS and CDR2 YYNGEE. In the original workflow: How many nucleated cells were present was estimated from reference gene primer amplification. The assay was immunoSEQ multiplex PCR, and TCRdb's table has in-frame clones only and misses some. The V and J calls and clone size come from that table; D and trimming were worked out from the DNA. The sample records about 100,000 clones, 85% to 90% being singletons. The chain recombines TRBV9 with TRBJ2-3; 7 bases map to TRBD1. The sample taken for sequencing was peripheral blood. The source of this sequence is a human donor in a cohort sampled during active COVID-19. CDR3 in DNA: TGTGCCAGCAGCCCTCCCGGGACAGCAGATACGCAGTATTTT. Encoded protein: CASSPPGTADTQYF.